Listed here is a single T cell receptor (beta chain). The antigen is not known. Unique molecular identifiers were built into the TCRbeta library. TCRdb re-analysed the PCR reads in MiXCR, keeping a single row per CDR3 protein. The sample carries roughly 400,000 distinct CDR3 sequences, 43% recorded once. This specimen comes from a study of T-cell reconstitution after alpha-beta-depleted transplantation in children. Study outcomes and limitations: By about two months after transplant, alpha-beta T cells reportedly arose from several hundred graft clones that had expanded.

The V segment lost 6 bases and the J segment 1 base; nucleotides outside the gene matches: 6. This CDR3 is 16 amino acids long. CDR1 and CDR2 from the germline V gene are SNHLY and FYNNEI. The chain employs TRBV2 and TRBJ1-1; 12 bases agree with TRBD1. The TCR sequence derives from a girl aged 2 to 10 with aplastic anemia, due to receive a stem cell transplant. This sample comprised PBMCs, obtained before TCRalphabeta/CD19-depleted stem cell transplant. The CDR3 DNA sequence: TGTGCCAGCAGCGGGACAGGGGGCGCTCGGAACACTGAAGCTTTCTTT. It yields the protein CASSGTGGARNTEAFF.